The 29 T cell receptor beta chains below come from one sample, sequenced in a study of blood T cell repertoires in COVID-19. Sequencing was performed with immunoSEQ multiplex PCR; in TCRdb, only in-frame clones are kept and a portion is missing. The sample has 85,000 to 95,000 clones, roughly 83% seen once; the top ten hold about 25%. The sample consisted of peripheral blood. These TCRs come from a human donor in a cohort sampled during active COVID-19.

The chain couples TRBV4-3 to TRBJ2-2; 10 bases are shared with TRBD1. The trim removed 4 bases at V and 3 bases at J, leaving 2 bases unmatched. CDR1 and CDR2 from the germline V gene are LGHNA and YSLEER. The CDR3 is 15 residues long. CDR3 loop: CASSLGTGDTGELFF. The CDR3 DNA is TGCGCCAGCAGCCTCGGGACAGGGGACACCGGGGAGCTGTTTTTT.

This clone was seen a few times. Different DNA sequences within this sample yield the same CDR3. The V gene is TRBV9, the J gene TRBJ2-3; TRBD2 matches at 7 bases. V shed 5 bases, J shed 3 bases, and the junction held 9 bases outside the gene matches. The CDR3 is made up of 15 amino acids. Germline loops: CDR1 SGDLS, CDR2 YYNGEE. The CDR3 DNA is TGTGCCAGCAGTCCCCTAGCGGAGAGGACAGATACGCAGTATTTT. It specifies CASSPLAERTDTQYF.

This clone is termed large. This chain joins TRBV7-9 and TRBJ2-2; no definite D call. V gave up 2 bases and J gave up 5 bases, with 6 bases separating them. Germline values: CDR1 SEHNR, CDR2 FQNEAQ (reference sequence). There are 13 residues in the CDR3. CDR3 sequence (DNA): TGTGCCAGCAGCTTAAAGGAGACCGGGGAGCTGTTTTTT. Encoded protein: CASSLKETGELFF.

V and J are TRBV19 and TRBJ1-1; 9 bases line up with TRBD1. Losses at the gene ends were 5 bases for V and 7 bases for J; bases not matched to a gene: 5. CDR1 and CDR2 from the germline V gene are LNHDA and SQIVND (reference sequence). The CDR3 sequence is 13 residues long. CDR3 amino acids: CASSPGTGFEAFF. Written as DNA, the CDR3 is TGTGCCAGTAGTCCCGGGACAGGGTTTGAAGCTTTCTTT.

This sequence joins TRBV7-9 and TRBJ2-5, with 13 bases that match TRBD2. The length of the CDR3 is 16 residues. Losses at the gene ends were 4 bases for V and 1 base for J; bases not matched to a gene: 3. In germline, CDR1 is SEHNR, CDR2 FQNEAQ (reference sequence). CDR3 residues: CASSWGLAGPQETQYF. Written as DNA, the CDR3 is TGTGCCAGCAGCTGGGGACTAGCGGGACCCCAAGAGACCCAGTACTTC.

The chain uses TRBV24-1 and TRBJ2-2, with TRBD1 as a possible D gene (5 bases). The length of the CDR3 is 16 residues. Germline values: CDR1 KGHDR, CDR2 SFDVKD. V was cut by 3 bases and J by 3 bases, with 13 bases left in between. This CDR3 reads CATSDPQGKDTGELFF. The CDR3 DNA is TGTGCCACCAGTGATCCGCAGGGTAAGGACACCGGGGAGCTGTTTTTT.

This chain uses TRBV5-1 with TRBJ2-7; a weak D match, TRBD1 (6 bases). V shed 0 bases and J shed 4 bases, with 14 bases lying between them. The CDR3 is 15 amino acids. CDR1 is SGHRS, CDR2 YFSETQ, per germline. CDR3 region: CASSLAGAAGYEQYF. The CDR3 nucleotides read TGCGCCAGCAGCTTGGCAGGGGCCGCGGGTTACGAGCAGTACTTC.

V and J are TRBV5-6 and TRBJ1-1; perhaps TRBD1 as D (5 bases). V lost 1 base and J lost 5, with 12 bases in between. Germline V CDR1 and CDR2: SGHDT, YYEEEE. The CDR3 length is 14 residues. CDR3 in amino acids: CASSLRAGRTEAFF. The CDR3 DNA follows: TGTGCCAGCAGCTTGAGGGCAGGGAGGACTGAAGCTTTCTTT.

The chain is built from TRBV2 and TRBJ2-7; TRBD2 might be the D (6 bases). CDR1 and CDR2 (germline): SNHLY, FYNNEI. This CDR3 contains 15 residues. The ends were cut back, 8 bases at V and 9 bases at J, with 26 bases in the middle. CDR3 nucleotides: TGTGCCAGCCGGGGGTCGCAGGGAAGGGTCGAGTTGCAGTACTTC. It is translated as CASRGSQGRVELQYF.

The CDR3 region is CARSLFGTSRSGANVLTF. The DNA of the CDR3 is TGTGCCAGAAGCTTATTTGGCACCTCCCGCTCTGGGGCCAACGTCCTGACTTTC. The chain recombines TRBV7-5 with TRBJ2-6; the DNA was not compared with TRBD1, the D call given in the table. TRBV7-5 is annotated as a pseudogene. This CDR3 has 18 residues.

The chain recombines TRBV27 with TRBJ1-3; 9 bases fit TRBD1. This CDR3 is 16 amino acids long. The germline V gene encodes CDR1 MNHEY and CDR2 SMNVEV (reference sequence). The trim removed 5 bases at V and 2 bases at J, leaving 7 bases unmatched. The CDR3, as DNA: TGTGCCAGCAGTCCCGGACAGGGGCAGGCTGGAAACACCATATATTTT. This encodes CASSPGQGQAGNTIYF.

This rearrangement joins TRBV14 to TRBJ2-7; 9 bases line up with TRBD1. This CDR3 is 12 amino acids long. Germline values: CDR1 SGHDN, CDR2 FVKESK. Losses at the gene ends were 8 bases for V and 3 bases for J; bases not matched to a gene: 2. CDR3 DNA sequence: TGTGCCAGCGGGACAGGGCTCTACGAGCAGTACTTC. Translated: CASGTGLYEQYF. Drawing the rest from reference TRBV14 and TRBJ2-7, the complete variable domain is EAGVTQFPSHSVIEKGQTVTLRCDPISGHDNLYWYRRVMGKEIKFLLHFVKESKQDESGMPNNRFLAERTGGTYSTLKVQPAELEDSGVYFCASGTGLYEQYFGPGTRLTVT.

The rearrangement joins TRBV3-1 (or the pseudogene TRBV3-2) to TRBJ1-1, with TRBD1 matching over 8 bases. The J segment lost 4 bases and the V segment lost 4 bases, leaving 14 bases of the junction unmatched. CDR1 LGHDT and CDR2 YNNKEL come from the germline V gene (reference sequence). The CDR3 extends over 17 amino acids. CDR3 nucleotide sequence: TGTGCCAGCAGCCCGGGACAGGTTGTCCTTAAAGGCACTGAAGCTTTCTTT. Its protein product is CASSPGQVVLKGTEAFF.

The genes are TRBV19 and TRBJ2-6, with TRBD1 identical over 11 bases. The junction had 3 bases not matched to a gene; V was cut back by 4 bases and J by 1 base. Germline-derived CDR1 and CDR2 are LNHDA and SQIVND (reference sequence). This CDR3 contains 17 residues. The CDR3 DNA reads TGTGCCAGTAGTAGGACAGGGGGCATATCTGGGGCCAACGTCCTGACTTTC. It yields the protein CASSRTGGISGANVLTF.

The chain couples TRBV7-2 to TRBJ2-3; 7 bases are shared with TRBD2. The CDR3 has 16 amino acids. J lost 1 base, V lost 5 bases, and 9 bases had no gene match. Germline V CDR1 and CDR2: SGHTA, FQGNSA. Here the CDR3 DNA reads TGTGCCAGCAGCACCAGTGGACTAGGCGGCACAGATACGCAGTATTTT. Residues: CASSTSGLGGTDTQYF.

The chain recombines TRBV27 with TRBJ2-1; D perhaps matches TRBD1 (5 bases). Germline V gene lookup returns CDR1 MNHEY and CDR2 SMNVEV (reference sequence). The CDR3 has 15 amino acids. V lost 3 bases and J 5 bases, leaving 14 bases between the germline ends. Here the CDR3 reads CASSFGLPGNNEQFF. DNA of the CDR3: TGTGCCAGCAGTTTTGGCCTGCCAGGGAACAATGAGCAGTTCTTC.

The rearrangement uses TRBV19 and TRBJ2-3; D ambiguous. The CDR3 runs 13 residues. Germline lookup yields CDR1 LNHDA and CDR2 SQIVND (reference sequence). V dropped 5 bases and J dropped 11 bases, with 17 bases sitting between them. Written as DNA, the CDR3 is TGTGCCAGTAGTTCGGAGATGCGCGTCGGGCAGTATTTT. It translates to CASSSEMRVGQYF.

This rearrangement joins TRBV9 to TRBJ2-1; the match to TRBD2 covers 7 bases. V shed 2 bases and J 4 bases; nucleotides not matched to a gene: 6. The CDR3 loop spans 15 amino acids. Germline-derived CDR1 and CDR2 are SGDLS and YYNGEE. CDR3 protein: CASSVGGSGYNEQFF. CDR3 in DNA: TGTGCCAGCAGCGTGGGCGGGAGCGGGTACAATGAGCAGTTCTTC.

Only a few counts were recorded for this clone. The V call is TRBV7-3, the J call TRBJ2-3; D gene uncertain. The CDR3 has 14 residues. The germline gives CDR1 SGHTA, CDR2 FQGTGA. V dropped 2 bases and J dropped 4 bases, with 10 bases sitting between them. Here the CDR3 DNA reads TGTGCCAGCAGCTTAGGCTACGACTCAGATACGCAGTATTTT. Amino acids: CASSLGYDSDTQYF.

The chain carries TRBV7-9 and TRBJ2-1; a possible D gene is TRBD1 (5 bases). Trimming removed 5 bases at V and 1 base at J, with 9 bases between. This CDR3 has 14 amino acids. Germline loops: CDR1 SEHNR, CDR2 FQNEAQ (reference sequence). Here the CDR3 DNA reads TGTGCCAGCAGCCCAGGGTCATCCTACAATGAGCAGTTCTTC. The encoded protein is CASSPGSSYNEQFF.

The chain couples TRBV28 to TRBJ2-5; tentative D call: TRBD2 (5 bases). Germline CDR1 and CDR2: MDHEN and SYDVKM. The length of the CDR3 is 14 residues. Between the trimmed V and J ends, which lost 10 bases and 1 base, there was a span of 16 bases. The CDR3, as DNA: TGTGCCACCCACTCAGCTGGACTCCAAGAGACCCAGTACTTC. Its translation: CATHSAGLQETQYF.

The chain couples TRBV6-4 to TRBJ2-7; TRBD2 might be the D (5 bases). CDR1 and CDR2 (germline): MRHNA, SNTAGT. V lost 6 bases and J lost 1, with 16 bases in between. This CDR3 region has 15 residues. The CDR3 sequence is CASRTSGLGSYEQYF. CDR3 coding DNA: TGTGCCAGCAGGACCTCTGGACTCGGTTCCTACGAGCAGTACTTC.

The chain is built from TRBV29-1 and TRBJ1-3, with TRBD1 as a possible D gene (6 bases). V was shortened by 0 bases and J by 8 bases, with 20 bases between the two germline ends. Germline V gene data show CDR1 as SQVTM and CDR2 as ANQGSEA. The CDR3 sequence is 16 residues long. CDR3 coding DNA: TGCAGCGTTGAAGATTGGACAGAAGCGCGGGGGTACACCATATATTTT. It codes for CSVEDWTEARGYTIYF.

V is TRBV6-5 and J is TRBJ2-7; 7 nucleotides line up with TRBD1. Germline V gene data show CDR1 as MNHEY and CDR2 as SVGAGI. The junction had 10 bases not matched to a gene; V was cut back by 7 bases and J by 1 base. This CDR3 is built from 15 residues. CDR3 DNA sequence: TGTGCCAGCACCCCCCGGGACAGTGGTTCCTACGAGCAGTACTTC. Protein sequence: CASTPRDSGSYEQYF.

This chain joins TRBV4-3 and TRBJ2-1; 13 bases are shared with TRBD2. The CDR3 is 15 residues long. The germline gives CDR1 LGHNA, CDR2 YSLEER. J lost 5 bases, V lost 3 bases, and 1 base had no gene match. CDR3 loop: CASSHGLAGDNEQFF. CDR3 in DNA: TGCGCCAGCAGCCACGGACTAGCGGGAGACAATGAGCAGTTCTTC.

This clone was picked up a small number of times. This chain links TRBV5-5 with TRBJ1-3; possible D gene TRBD1, 6 bases. The CDR3 length is 18 residues. Germline values: CDR1 SGHKS, CDR2 YYEKEE (reference sequence). V shed 2 bases and J shed 0 bases, with 18 bases lying between them. DNA for the CDR3: TGTGCCAGCAGCTTCGAAGTCAGGGGTACGCTCTCTGGAAACACCATATATTTT. This translates into CASSFEVRGTLSGNTIYF.

The rearrangement uses TRBV27 and TRBJ1-5, with D uncertain. Trimming left V 1 base short and J 3 bases short, with 10 bases between. Germline V gives CDR1 MNHEY, CDR2 SMNVEV (reference sequence). The CDR3 runs to 15 residues. The CDR3 DNA reads as TGTGCCAGCAGTTTATGGCCGCTGCCCAATCAGCCCCAGCATTTT. Amino acid sequence: CASSLWPLPNQPQHF.

CDR3 sequence (DNA): TGTGCCAGTCGGCCGTTGGGGGGTACGCAGTATTTT. Its protein product is CASRPLGGTQYF. V usage is TRBV19 and J usage is TRBJ2-3; a weak D match, TRBD2 (6 bases). Germline CDR1 is LNHDA and CDR2 is SQIVND (reference sequence). Between the trimmed V and J ends, which lost 8 bases and 8 bases, there was a span of 14 bases. The CDR3 contains 12 residues.

This clone was observed a handful of times. V gene TRBV4-1 combines with J gene TRBJ2-5; D might be TRBD2 (5 bases). V was pared by 4 bases and J by 3 bases, with 9 bases between. CDR3 length equals 13 residues. The germline V gene has CDR1 MGHRA and CDR2 YSYEKL. The CDR3 sequence is CASSRGLKETQYF. CDR3 bases: TGCGCCAGCAGCCGAGGGCTTAAAGAGACCCAGTACTTC.